These T cell receptor beta chains were read from a single sample in a study of T cell responses to AZD1222 COVID-19 vaccine. The data were produced by immunoSEQ multiplex PCR, yet TCRdb's version contains in-frame clones alone and is incomplete. The sample includes approximately 220,000 clones, about 93% of them seen just once. The material was peripheral blood, obtained on day 0 of MenACWY control vaccination. These TCRs come from an adult in good health. Each CDR3 is given with its conserved first and last residue. A D gene is named only where the DNA matches it firmly. A clone size is listed for some rows: how often the clone was seen (once, few, many), or a class if it is expanded.

NA,TRBV7-2,few,TRBJ2-7,CASSHGSYEQYF,TGTGCCAGCAGCCATGGGTCTTACGAGCAGTACTTC
NA,TRBV5-1,NA,TRBJ2-2,CASSFGPSNTGELFF,TGCGCCAGCAGCTTTGGACCCTCGAACACCGGGGAGCTGTTTTTT
TRBD1,TRBV4-2,NA,TRBJ2-3,CASSQSPGQLGTDTQYF,TGTGCCAGCAGCCAGTCGCCGGGACAGCTTGGAACAGATACGCAGTATTTT
NA,TRBV18,NA,TRBJ1-6,CASSPDWVGSSYNSPLHF,TGTGCCAGCTCACCAGATTGGGTGGGCAGCAGCTATAATTCACCCCTCCACTTT
TRBD1,TRBV30,NA,TRBJ1-2,CAWRILGTGQGYTF,TGTGCCTGGAGGATCCTCGGGACAGGGCAAGGCTACACCTTC
NA,TRBV2,NA,TRBJ1-3,CARDSISGNTIYF,TGTGCCAGGGATTCGATCTCTGGAAACACCATATATTTT
NA,TRBV3-1/TRBV3-2,NA,TRBJ1-1,CASSQDPGGLTEAFF,TGTGCCAGCAGCCAAGACCCCGGGGGTCTCACTGAAGCTTTCTTT
NA,TRBV5-1,NA,TRBJ1-4,CASSLGGSNEKLFF,TGCGCCAGCAGCTTGGGAGGGTCCAATGAAAAACTGTTTTTT
NA,TRBV5-1,NA,TRBJ2-3,CASRRGSTTDTQYF,TGCGCCAGCCGCCGGGGCTCGACCACAGATACGCAGTATTTT
NA,TRBV7-9,NA,TRBJ1-1,CASSSGQGETEAFF,TGTGCCAGCAGCTCAGGGCAGGGAGAAACTGAAGCTTTCTTT
TRBD1,TRBV4-1,once,TRBJ1-2,CASSLQGDRGLGFYGYTF,TGCGCCAGCAGCCTCCAAGGGGACAGGGGGCTCGGCTTCTATGGCTACACCTTC
NA,TRBV5-1,NA,TRBJ2-1,CASSAGWLSDNEQFF,TGCGCCAGCTCAGCGGGCTGGCTGAGTGACAATGAGCAGTTCTTC
NA,TRBV19,NA,TRBJ1-5,CASSIWAGDKPQHF,TGTGCCAGTAGTATTTGGGCAGGGGACAAGCCCCAGCATTTT
TRBD1,TRBV30,once,TRBJ1-2,CAWSHPDRETDGYTF,TGTGCCTGGAGCCACCCCGACAGGGAAACGGATGGCTACACCTTC
NA,TRBV7-8,NA,TRBJ2-7,CASSLGAGLEQYF,TGTGCCAGCAGCCTAGGGGCAGGACTCGAGCAGTACTTC
NA,TRBV14,NA,TRBJ1-1,CASSSQGAGTEAFF,TGTGCCAGCAGCAGTCAGGGCGCGGGGACTGAAGCTTTCTTT
TRBD1,TRBV6-5,NA,TRBJ1-6,CASSYSGQTDNSPLHF,TGTGCCAGCAGTTACTCGGGACAGACCGATAATTCACCCCTCCACTTT
NA,TRBV28,NA,TRBJ2-7,CASSSLYEQYF,TGTGCCAGCAGTTCCCTCTACGAGCAGTACTTC
NA,TRBV10-3,NA,TRBJ2-7,CAIKKGDEQYF,TGTGCCATCAAGAAGGGAGACGAGCAGTACTTC
TRBD1,TRBV7-2,NA,TRBJ1-5,CASSFGQGDQPQHF,TGTGCCAGCAGCTTCGGACAGGGAGATCAGCCCCAGCATTTT
TRBD1,TRBV9,once,TRBJ2-7,CASSVGRDRREQYF,TGTGCCAGCAGCGTAGGCCGGGACAGGCGGGAGCAGTACTTC
NA,TRBV2,NA,TRBJ1-1,CASSEALGITEAFF,TGTGCCAGCAGTGAAGCGCTCGGTATCACTGAAGCTTTCTTT
NA,TRBV28,NA,TRBJ2-7,CASIYRETGEQYF,TGTGCCAGCATCTACCGGGAAACTGGCGAGCAGTACTTC
NA,TRBV6-5,NA,TRBJ2-5,CASSTSRETQYF,TGTGCCAGCAGCACTAGCCGGGAGACCCAGTACTTC
NA,TRBV6-5,NA,TRBJ1-2,CASSYSISGKGGYTF,TGTGCCAGCAGTTACTCGATATCGGGAAAGGGTGGCTACACCTTC
TRBD1,TRBV5-4,NA,TRBJ2-7,CASSLEGQGPYEQYF,TGTGCCAGCAGCTTGGAGGGACAGGGGCCCTACGAGCAGTACTTC
NA,TRBV19,NA,TRBJ2-7,CASSERREQYF,TGTGCCAGTAGTGAAAGGCGGGAGCAGTACTTC
NA,TRBV12-3/TRBV12-4,NA,TRBJ1-3,CASSFGGNTIYF,TGTGCCAGCAGTTTTGGGGGAAACACCATATATTTT
NA,TRBV6-4,NA,TRBJ1-6,CASSDAGSGDNSPLHF,TGTGCCAGCAGTGACGCGGGTAGCGGGGATAATTCACCCCTCCACTTT
NA,TRBV5-8,NA,TRBJ1-5,CASSPGRVSNQPQHF,TGTGCCAGCAGCCCCGGACGGGTTAGCAATCAGCCCCAGCATTTT
TRBD1,TRBV19,NA,TRBJ1-5,CASSFGQGGGPQHF,TGTGCCAGTAGTTTCGGACAGGGAGGAGGCCCCCAGCATTTT
TRBD1,TRBV10-1,NA,TRBJ1-1,CASSELQGGTEAFF,TGCGCCAGCAGTGAATTGCAGGGGGGTACTGAAGCTTTCTTT
TRBD1,TRBV5-1,NA,TRBJ1-6,CASSSNPPGQSNSPLHF,TGCGCCAGCAGCTCAAACCCCCCGGGACAGTCTAATTCACCCCTCCACTTT
NA,TRBV4-1,few,TRBJ2-3,CASRPNPGFGTDTQYF,TGCGCCAGCAGACCCAACCCAGGGTTCGGCACAGATACGCAGTATTTT
TRBD2,TRBV5-1,few,TRBJ2-5,CASSFGGEETQYF,TGCGCCAGCAGCTTCGGGGGGGAAGAGACCCAGTACTTC
TRBD1,TRBV15,NA,TRBJ1-6,CATSQADRSPLHF,TGTGCCACCAGCCAAGCGGACAGGTCTCCCCTCCACTTT
NA,TRBV13,NA,TRBJ1-1,CASSFTGEMTEAFF,TGTGCCAGCAGCTTCACTGGGGAGATGACTGAAGCTTTCTTT
NA,TRBV5-6,NA,TRBJ2-7,CASSLGGANYEQYF,TGTGCCAGCAGCTTAGGAGGGGCAAACTACGAGCAGTACTTC
NA,TRBV5-1,NA,TRBJ1-1,CASSLFSGGITEAFF,TGCGCCAGCAGCTTGTTTTCAGGCGGGATCACTGAAGCTTTCTTT
TRBD1,TRBV6-5,NA,TRBJ1-1,CASSLQGMGEAFF,TGTGCCAGCAGCCTACAGGGGATGGGTGAAGCTTTCTTT
TRBD1,TRBV18,NA,TRBJ1-5,CASSRGQGAGQPQHF,TGTGCCAGCTCACGGGGACAGGGGGCAGGTCAGCCCCAGCATTTT
NA,TRBV18,NA,TRBJ1-1,CASSPPGSNTEAFF,TGTGCCAGCTCACCACCGGGAAGCAACACTGAAGCTTTCTTT
NA,TRBV7-8,NA,TRBJ2-5,CASSLVGRQETQYF,TGTGCCAGCAGCTTAGTGGGTAGGCAAGAGACCCAGTACTTC
NA,TRBV5-4,NA,TRBJ2-7,CASSLGGPSSYEQYF,TGTGCCAGCAGCTTGGGAGGGCCGAGCTCCTACGAGCAGTACTTC
NA,TRBV7-2,NA,TRBJ1-3,CASSLSPSLSGNTIYF,TGTGCCAGCAGCTTATCCCCAAGCCTCTCTGGAAACACCATATATTTT